This T cell receptor (beta chain) was sequenced during a study of blood T cell repertoires in COVID-19 (dated by TCRdb to 2018 to 2020). For the wider study: The collaborator samples originated in the United States, Italy and Spain and spanned the acute and convalescent phases of COVID-19. A freely available public database, intended as a resource for researchers studying the immune response to SARS-CoV-2, is where the repertoires were released. Where HLA class I and class II types were available, the types were taken from metadata supplied by the sample provider, not from assay-based typing. Sample metadata almost always included a de-identified subject ID, COVID-19 status, age in years and sex. Samples were obtained from the ongoing ImmuneRACE study (first 160 participants) and from some 1,200 subjects provided by 6 global collaborators. Deeply sampled blood TCRbeta repertoires from subjects exposed to, actively infected with, or recovered from COVID-19 were included in the dataset. The material from the prospective study consisted of cDNA or gDNA derived from T cells, B-cell-depleted T cells, or PBMCs. General conclusions and limits of the study: The amount of clinical and demographic metadata varied by source and participant and was provided uncurated.

TCRbeta CDR3 regions were amplified from genomic DNA using the immunoSEQ Assay, a bias-controlled multiplex PCR. As for the original processing: Nucleated cell counts per sample were estimated from amplification of reference gene primers within the assay. To quantify the absolute abundance of each unique TCRbeta CDR3 rearrangement, sequence reads were collapsed and filtered. For each sample, productive Simpson clonality was calculated as the square root of Simpson's diversity index across productive rearrangements. TCRdb carries this immuneACCESS record with in-frame sequences only. Its versions omit some clonotypes, under half of them owing to an unresolved V gene in the studies checked, with the rest unexplained. The V and J calls and clone size come from that table; D and trimming were worked out from the DNA. The sample includes about 480,000 clones, with approximately 90% observed a single time. The ten largest make up 1.5% to 2% of the sample.

For this clone: Its antigen is unknown. Base qualities are not provided; no much larger clone lies one nucleotide away.

For CDR1 and CDR2, the germline V gene (reference sequence) lists WNHNN and SYGVQD. From the cysteine through the phenylalanine, the CDR3 covers 20 amino acids. Just the 60-base CDR3 DNA is kept, in frame starting at base 1. V is reduced by 3 bases and J by 0 bases, leaving a spacing of 24 bases between them. Enrolling through a virtual design, the prospective study's participants ranged in age from roughly 18 to 95 years and lived across more than 20 United States geographic areas. Cohort assignment in the prospective study relied on participant-reported clinical history from a screening survey and a study questionnaire. ImmuneRACE Cohort 3 recovered participants were defined by two consecutive negative NP/OP PCR tests, healthcare professional clearance, or symptom resolution. In the prospective study, whole blood, serum and a nasopharyngeal or oropharyngeal swab were collected from each participant by mobile phlebotomists. Prospective study participants could optionally give additional blood draws and questionnaires over a roughly 2-month period. Before DNA extraction, prospective study blood samples were shipped either frozen or at room temperature.

The clonotype originates from a woman between 35 and 50 years old who had recovered from COVID-19. Here the chain combines TRBV10-1 and TRBJ2-1; TRBD1 might be the D gene, on 5 matching bases. The specimen sequenced was PBMCs or T cells enriched from blood (not recorded which). The sequenced DNA is TGCGCCAGCAGTGATCCCGGGCCCGAGCGCCGACAGAGCTCCTACAATGAGCAGTTCTTC. This translates into CASSDPGPERRQSSYNEQFF.